This T cell receptor beta chain was found in a study of beta chain features in type 1 diabetes (dated by TCRdb to the late 2010s). With regard to the full study: Mean age, gender distribution, total cell number and subset yield did not differ between patients and healthy donors. Across all samples, around 100 million sorted cells were examined, and cell number per subset correlated strongly with RNA yield. The study compared the TCRB repertoires of sorted circulating CD4+ T cell subsets in recently diagnosed type 1 diabetes patients with those in matched healthy donors. Naive and central memory subsets were obtained from all 30 or so donors, but regulatory and stem cell-like memory subsets were isolated from only 8 patients and 8 healthy donors.

The entire amount of isolated RNA was reverse transcribed using the High Capacity cDNA Reverse Transcription Kit, so the sequenced TCRB transcripts were expressed ones. Deep immunoSEQ sequencing was performed on naive, central memory and regulatory T cell samples, with an average of around 3.5 million total reads per sample. Sorted cells were lysed in RLT buffer, and RNA was extracted using DNase-treated RNeasy Micro or Mini kits according to cell number. Each cell subset was processed separately to prevent cross-contamination, with patient and healthy donor samples processed together. The immunoSEQ multiplex PCR was used to amplify TCRB sequences from cDNA, generating 87-bp fragments that spanned the CDR3 region. Amplicons were sequenced on the Illumina HiSeq platform. In the authors' own workflow: Synthetic template baselines were used to correct PCR bias computationally, reads within Hamming distance 2 were collapsed together, and singletons that could not be merged were discarded. Reads were aligned against IMGT to assign V, D and J genes, CDR3 length and insertions or deletions at six rearrangement sites. Clonotype counts were normalized to sorted cell number within each subset before computing true diversity and Gini coefficients with the tcR R package. The overlap coefficient, calculated on TCRB nucleotide sequences, was used to quantify repertoire sharing. In its TCRdb copy, this immuneACCESS table keeps in-frame sequences only and misses some clones. Where compared with another copy, unresolved V genes explain less than half of these, and the others have no known cause. The DNA gave D and trimming, while V, J and clone size come from that table. In this sample the table shows 130,000 or so clones, less than 20% of which occur a single time. The ten largest clones capture over 2% of the sample.

The paper's findings and limits, for the study overall: PCR might favor shorter templates, but patient and control samples were amplified and corrected together, so any skew would affect both groups equally. Because cDNA rather than genomic DNA was sequenced, highly expressing activated cells could have been over-represented, although no difference in activation and CD3 levels was found between groups. Because small numbers of individuals were included in the HLA sub-analyses, any influence of HLA type on TCRB rearrangement was left unresolved. Naive, central memory and regulatory TCRB repertoires appeared more similar among patients than among healthy donors. Fewer insertions and more nucleotide deletions at VDJ recombination sites were observed in patients with type 1 diabetes, implying thymic rearrangement abnormalities. Type 1 diabetes patients showed a moderate but significant shortening of TCRB CDR3 length in all four CD4+ subsets.

At least ten counts were recorded for this clone. Which antigen it targets is not known. No per-base quality is available; no much larger clone lies one base away. From each donor, a single peripheral blood sample of around 120 mL on average was drawn into heparinised tubes. A BD FACSAria II and a panel including CD45RO, CCR7, CD25, CD127, CD95 and CD27 were used to sort naive, central memory, regulatory and stem cell-like memory CD4+ T cells. A purity above 95% was achieved for all sorted populations. PBMCs were separated immediately by Lymphoprep density gradient centrifugation and were stained directly, without being cultured. So that batch effects would be minimized, each experiment stained and sorted samples in pairs, pairing one healthy donor with one patient. The sequenced sample consisted of central memory CD4+ T cells from blood. The origin of this receptor is a man aged 25-45 years with type 1 diabetes.

CDR3 region: CASSLEARQVSYEQYF. The nucleotide sequence reads as follows: TGTGCCAGCAGCTTAGAGGCGAGACAGGTCTCCTACGAGCAGTACTTC. This chain joins TRBV7-2 to TRBJ2-7; a weak D assignment points to TRBD1 (6 bases agree). The germline ends are 13 bases apart after V is trimmed by 1 base and J by 0 bases. CDR1 SGHTA and CDR2 FQGNSA were looked up in the germline V gene. The cysteine opens and the phenylalanine closes a CDR3 of 16 amino acids. Only the CDR3 DNA stays, 48 bases, in frame from base 1.